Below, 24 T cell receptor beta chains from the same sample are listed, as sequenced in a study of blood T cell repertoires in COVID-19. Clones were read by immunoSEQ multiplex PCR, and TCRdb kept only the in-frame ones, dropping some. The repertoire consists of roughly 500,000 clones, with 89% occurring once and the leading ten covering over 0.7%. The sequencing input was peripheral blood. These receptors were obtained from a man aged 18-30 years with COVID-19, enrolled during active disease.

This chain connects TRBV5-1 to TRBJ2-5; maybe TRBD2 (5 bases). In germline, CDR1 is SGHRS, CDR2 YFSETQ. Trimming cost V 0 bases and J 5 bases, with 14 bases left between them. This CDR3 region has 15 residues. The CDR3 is CASSLGTPLRETQYF. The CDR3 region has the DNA TGCGCCAGCAGCTTGGGGACTCCACTTCGGGAGACCCAGTACTTC.

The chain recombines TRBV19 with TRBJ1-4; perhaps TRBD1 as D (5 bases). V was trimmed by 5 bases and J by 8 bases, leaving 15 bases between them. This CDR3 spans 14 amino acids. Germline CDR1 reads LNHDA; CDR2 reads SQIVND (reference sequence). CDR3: CASSAGSGIEKLFF. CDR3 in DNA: TGTGCCAGTAGTGCGGGATCAGGGATCGAAAAACTGTTTTTT.

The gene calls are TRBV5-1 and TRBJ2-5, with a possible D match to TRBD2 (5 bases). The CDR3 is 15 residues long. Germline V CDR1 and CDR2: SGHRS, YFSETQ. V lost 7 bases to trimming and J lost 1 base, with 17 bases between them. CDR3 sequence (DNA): TGCGCCAGCGCCAGCGGCTCGGACGGCCAAGAGACCCAGTACTTC. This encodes CASASGSDGQETQYF.

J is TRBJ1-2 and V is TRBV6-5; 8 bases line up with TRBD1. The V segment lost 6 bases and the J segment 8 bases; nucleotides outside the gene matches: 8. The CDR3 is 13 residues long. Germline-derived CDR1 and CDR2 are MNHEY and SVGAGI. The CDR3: CASSWGQAGGYTF. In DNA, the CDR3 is TGTGCCAGCAGCTGGGGACAGGCCGGAGGCTACACCTTC.

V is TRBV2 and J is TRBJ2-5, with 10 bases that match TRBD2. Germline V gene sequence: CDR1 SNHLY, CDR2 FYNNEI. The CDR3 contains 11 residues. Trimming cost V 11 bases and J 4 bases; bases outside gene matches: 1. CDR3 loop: CASSGRETQYF. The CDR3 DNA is TGTGCCTCTAGCGGGAGAGAGACCCAGTACTTC.

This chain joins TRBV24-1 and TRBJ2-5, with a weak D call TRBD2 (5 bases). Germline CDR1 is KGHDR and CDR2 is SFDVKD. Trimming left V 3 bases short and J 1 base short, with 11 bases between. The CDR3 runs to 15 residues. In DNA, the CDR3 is TGTGCCACCAGTGATGAGGTCGCGGGCCAAGAGACCCAGTACTTC. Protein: CATSDEVAGQETQYF.

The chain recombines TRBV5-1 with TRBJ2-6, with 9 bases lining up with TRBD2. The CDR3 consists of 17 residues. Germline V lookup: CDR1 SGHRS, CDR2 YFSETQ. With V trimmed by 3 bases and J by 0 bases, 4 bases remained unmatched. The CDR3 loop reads CASSSGTSYSGANVLTF. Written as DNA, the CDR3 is TGCGCCAGCAGCTCGGGGACTAGCTACTCTGGGGCCAACGTCCTGACTTTC.

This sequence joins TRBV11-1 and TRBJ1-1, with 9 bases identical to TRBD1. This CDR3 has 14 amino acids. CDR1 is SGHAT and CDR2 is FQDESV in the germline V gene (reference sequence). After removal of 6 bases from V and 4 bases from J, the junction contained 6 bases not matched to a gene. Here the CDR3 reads CASSLQGAATEAFF. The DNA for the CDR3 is TGTGCCAGCAGTTTACAGGGGGCCGCCACTGAAGCTTTCTTT.

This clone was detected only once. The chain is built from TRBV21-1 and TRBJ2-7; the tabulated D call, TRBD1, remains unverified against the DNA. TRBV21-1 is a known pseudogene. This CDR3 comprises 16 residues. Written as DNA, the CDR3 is TGTGCCAGCAGCAAAGTTGACCGGCAGGCGAACTACGAGCAGTACTTC. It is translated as CASSKVDRQANYEQYF.

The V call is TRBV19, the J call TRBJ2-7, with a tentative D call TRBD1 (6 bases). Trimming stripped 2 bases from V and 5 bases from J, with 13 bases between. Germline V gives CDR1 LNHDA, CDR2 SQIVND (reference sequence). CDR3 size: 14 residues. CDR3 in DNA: TGTGCCAGTAGTATACGCAGGGGATTCAACGAGCAGTACTTC. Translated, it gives CASSIRRGFNEQYF.

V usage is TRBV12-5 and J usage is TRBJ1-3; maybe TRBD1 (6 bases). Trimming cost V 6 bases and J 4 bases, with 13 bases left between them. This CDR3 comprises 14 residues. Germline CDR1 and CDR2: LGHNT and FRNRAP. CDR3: CASGQQGTGNTIYF. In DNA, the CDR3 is TGTGCTAGTGGACAACAGGGTACAGGAAACACCATATATTTT.

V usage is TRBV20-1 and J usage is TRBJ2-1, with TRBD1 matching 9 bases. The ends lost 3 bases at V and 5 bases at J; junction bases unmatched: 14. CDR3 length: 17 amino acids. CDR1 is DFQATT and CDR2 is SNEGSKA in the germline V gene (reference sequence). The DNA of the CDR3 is TGCAGTGCTAGTAGTCCTGTAAGGACAGGGGTAGACAATGAGCAGTTCTTC. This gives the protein CSASSPVRTGVDNEQFF.

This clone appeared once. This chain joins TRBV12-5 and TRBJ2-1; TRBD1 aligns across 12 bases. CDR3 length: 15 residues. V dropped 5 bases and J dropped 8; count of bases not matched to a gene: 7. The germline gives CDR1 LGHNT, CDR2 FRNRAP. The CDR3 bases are TGTGCTAGTGGTAGGGACAGGGGGCTTCCGGATGAGCAGTTCTTC. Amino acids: CASGRDRGLPDEQFF.

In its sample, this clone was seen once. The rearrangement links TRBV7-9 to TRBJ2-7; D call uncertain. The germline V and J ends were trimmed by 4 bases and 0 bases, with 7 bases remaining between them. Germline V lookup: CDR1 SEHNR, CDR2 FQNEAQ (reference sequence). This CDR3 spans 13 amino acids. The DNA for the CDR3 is TGTGCCAGCAGCTCGGTTCCCTCCTACGAGCAGTACTTC. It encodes CASSSVPSYEQYF.

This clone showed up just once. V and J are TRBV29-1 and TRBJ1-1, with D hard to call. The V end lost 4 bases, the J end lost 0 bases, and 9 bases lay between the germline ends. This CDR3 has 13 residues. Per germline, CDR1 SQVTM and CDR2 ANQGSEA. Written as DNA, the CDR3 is TGCAGCGTTGTGCGCCCGATGAACACTGAAGCTTTCTTT. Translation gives CSVVRPMNTEAFF.

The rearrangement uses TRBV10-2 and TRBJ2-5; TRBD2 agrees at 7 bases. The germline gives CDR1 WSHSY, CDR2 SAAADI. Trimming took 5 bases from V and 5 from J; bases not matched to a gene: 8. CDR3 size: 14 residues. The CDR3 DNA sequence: TGCGCCAGCAGTACGACTCAGGGAGGGGAGACCCAGTACTTC. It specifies CASSTTQGGETQYF.

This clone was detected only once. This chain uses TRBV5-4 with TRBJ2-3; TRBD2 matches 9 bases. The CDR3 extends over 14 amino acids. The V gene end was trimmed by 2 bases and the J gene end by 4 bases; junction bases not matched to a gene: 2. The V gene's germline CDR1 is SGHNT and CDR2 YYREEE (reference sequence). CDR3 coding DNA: TGTGCCAGCAGCTTCAAGCGGGGGGCAGATACGCAGTATTTT. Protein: CASSFKRGADTQYF.

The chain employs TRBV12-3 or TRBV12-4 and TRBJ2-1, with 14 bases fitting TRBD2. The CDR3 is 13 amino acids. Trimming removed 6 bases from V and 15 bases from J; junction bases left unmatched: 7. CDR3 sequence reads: CASRGLAGGLRFF. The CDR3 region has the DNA TGTGCCAGCAGAGGACTAGCGGGAGGTTTACGGTTCTTC.

The CDR3 DNA follows: TGTGCCTGGAGTGCCCCCCGCGGGAGTTATGGAGATACGCAGTATTTT. Protein product: CAWSAPRGSYGDTQYF. This sequence joins TRBV30 and TRBJ2-3; TRBD2 agrees at 7 bases. This CDR3 has 16 amino acids. With 1 base clipped from V and 5 bases from J, the junction kept 12 bases outside the gene matches. CDR1 and CDR2 (germline): GTSNPN, SVGIG (reference sequence).

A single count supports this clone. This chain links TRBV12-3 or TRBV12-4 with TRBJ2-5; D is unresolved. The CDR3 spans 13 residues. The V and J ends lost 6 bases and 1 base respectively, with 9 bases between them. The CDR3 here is CASSHASQETQYF. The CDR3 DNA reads TGTGCCAGCAGCCACGCTAGCCAAGAGACCCAGTACTTC.

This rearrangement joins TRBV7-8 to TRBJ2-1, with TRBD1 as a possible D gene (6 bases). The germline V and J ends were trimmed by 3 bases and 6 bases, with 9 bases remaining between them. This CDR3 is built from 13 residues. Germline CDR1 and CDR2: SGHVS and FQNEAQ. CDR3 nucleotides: TGTGCCAGCAGCTTCAACAGGGCCAATGAGCAGTTCTTC. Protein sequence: CASSFNRANEQFF.

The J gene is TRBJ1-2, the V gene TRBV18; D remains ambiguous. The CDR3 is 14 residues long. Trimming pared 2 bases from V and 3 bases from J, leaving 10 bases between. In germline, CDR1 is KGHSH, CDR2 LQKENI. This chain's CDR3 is CASSPTGEHYGYTF. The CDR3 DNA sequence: TGTGCCAGCTCACCAACCGGAGAACACTATGGCTACACCTTC.

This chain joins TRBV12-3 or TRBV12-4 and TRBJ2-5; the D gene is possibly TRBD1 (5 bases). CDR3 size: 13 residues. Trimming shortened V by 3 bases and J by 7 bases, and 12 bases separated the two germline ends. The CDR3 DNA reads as TGTGCCAGCAGTTTCGACAGAATGGGGACCCAGTACTTC. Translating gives CASSFDRMGTQYF.

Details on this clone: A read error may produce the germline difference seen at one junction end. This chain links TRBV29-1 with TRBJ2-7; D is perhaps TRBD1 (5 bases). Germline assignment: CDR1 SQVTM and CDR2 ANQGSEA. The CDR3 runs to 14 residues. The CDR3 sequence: CSVEDTDTSYEQYF. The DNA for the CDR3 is TGCAGCGTCGAAGATACGGACACCTCCTACGAGCAGTACTTC.